The rows below give T cell receptor beta chains drawn from one sample of a study of T cell repertoires in cytomegalovirus infection. These TCRs' antigens remain unknown. TCRdb redid the calling of the reads with MiXCR, one entry per CDR3 protein. Counted here are tens of thousands of distinct CDR3 sequences, about 40% occurring once; the ten biggest clones make up about 92%. Sequences were derived from CD8+ T cells from cultured PBMCs, sampled from culture after CMV antigen stimulation. The origin of the receptors is a human donor in good health (CMV status not recorded). Some clones in this sample may be carry-over from other donors' samples. CDR3s include the opening cysteine and the closing phenylalanine or tryptophan. The D gene is left open where the match is weak. The listing skips clone size in some rows; elsewhere it reads once, few, many or a size class.

TRBV10-3	.	TRBJ2-1	few	TGTGCCATCAGTGAGTCGGGGCTAGGAAACAATGAGCAGTTCTTC	CAISESGLGNNEQFF
TRBV7-2	TRBD1	TRBJ2-3	.	TGTGCCGGCAGCTGCCGTGACAGGGGCACAGATACGCAGTATTTT	CAGSCRDRGTDTQYF
TRBV6-2/TRBV6-3	.	TRBJ2-7	.	TGTGCCAGCAGTTACGGTTCCGGGACAACAAGCTACGAGCAGTACTTC	CASSYGSGTTSYEQYF
TRBV7-8	TRBD2	TRBJ2-3	few	TGTGCCAGCAGCCGGTGGACTGGCGGGGGGAGCACAGATACGCAGTATTTT	CASSRWTGGGSTDTQYF
TRBV9	.	TRBJ1-2	.	TGTGCCAGCAGCGGCGAAGGGGGATCTGGCTACACCTTC	CASSGEGGSGYTF
TRBV28	.	TRBJ1-6	few	TGTGCCAGCAGTTTTTTTCCGCAGGGCCATAATTCACCCCTCCACTTT	CASSFFPQGHNSPLHF
TRBV7-9	TRBD2	TRBJ2-1	.	TGTGCCAGCAGCTTAGTAGTAGCGGGGGGCTCCTACAATGAGCAGTTCTTC	CASSLVVAGGSYNEQFF
TRBV6-4	TRBD2	TRBJ2-1	few	TGTGCCAGCAGTGACTCCCCCGGGACTAGCGGGGGTTCCAATGAGCAGTTCTTC	CASSDSPGTSGGSNEQFF
TRBV11-3	TRBD1	TRBJ1-1	.	TGTGCCAGCAGCCACACGTCAGGGGGGTACACTGAAGCTTTCTTT	CASSHTSGGYTEAFF
TRBV6-5	.	TRBJ2-7	few	TGTGCCAGCAGTTACTCGGTCCAGGGGAAAGCCTACGAGCAGTACTTC	CASSYSVQGKAYEQYF
TRBV27	TRBD1	TRBJ1-2	few	TGTGCCAGCAGTTTTGGACAGGTGGGGTATGGCTACACCTTC	CASSFGQVGYGYTF
TRBV10-3	TRBD2	TRBJ2-5	.	TGTGCCATCAGTGAGCTAGGACTAGCGGGGGAAGAGACCCAGTACTTC	CAISELGLAGEETQYF
TRBV12-3/TRBV12-4	.	TRBJ1-6	.	TGTGCCAGCAGTCGGGGGGACGGTTCCTATAATTCACCCCTCCACTTT	CASSRGDGSYNSPLHF
TRBV25-1	TRBD1	TRBJ2-7	once	TGTGCCAGCAGTGATCAGACAGGGGGTCCCTACGAGCAGTACTTC	CASSDQTGGPYEQYF
TRBV7-9	.	TRBJ1-5	many	TGTGCCAGCAGCTCGACAATCACTAGCAATCAGCCCCAGCATTTT	CASSSTITSNQPQHF
TRBV7-9	TRBD1	TRBJ1-6	.	TGTGCCAGCGACGTACAGGGGAGGTACTCACCCCTCCACTTT	CASDVQGRYSPLHF
TRBV5-1	.	TRBJ2-3	.	TGCGCCAGCAGCTTTTCAGGAGATACGCAGTATTTT	CASSFSGDTQYF
TRBV25-1	TRBD1	TRBJ1-1	.	TGTGCCAGCAGTGAATGGGCAGGGGGGGCCACTGAAGCTTTCTTT	CASSEWAGGATEAFF
TRBV29-1	.	TRBJ2-1	few	TGCAGCGTTGAAGTTGGGGGAGGCAGTGAGCAGTTCTTC	CSVEVGGGSEQFF
TRBV6-2/TRBV6-3	.	TRBJ1-5	.	TGTGCCAGCAGTTTGGCCAGCAATCAGCCCCAGCATTTT	CASSLASNQPQHF
TRBV6-5	.	TRBJ2-1	.	TGTGCCAGCAGTTACGTACCTCACTTGGCCAATGAGCAGTTCTTC	CASSYVPHLANEQFF
TRBV7-8	.	TRBJ2-7	many	TGTGCCAGCAGCTTCCGAAGCGAGCAGTACTTC	CASSFRSEQYF
TRBV19	.	TRBJ1-5	.	TGTGCCAGTAGTTCCAGCCTGGCAGTCGGGGTTAGAAGCAATCAGCCCCAGCATTTT	CASSSSLAVGVRSNQPQHF